The rows below give T cell receptor beta chains drawn from one sample of a study of T cell repertoires in cytomegalovirus infection. These receptors have no identified antigens. A single record per CDR3 protein comes from TCRdb applying MiXCR to the reads. In the table there are more than 30,000 distinct CDR3 sequences, about 52% of which are singletons. This sample comprised CD8+ T cells from cultured PBMCs, obtained from culture after CMV antigen stimulation. These receptors originate from a human donor in good health (CMV status not recorded). Some clones in this sample may be carry-over from other donors' samples. The conserved cysteine and the conserved F or W are not part of the CDR3 here. The order of the fields is CDR3 length, V gene, CDR3 protein.

12,TRBV6-1,ASGASGRNGELF
13,TRBV27,ASSTLASPYNEQF
15,TRBV6-1,ASSEIDKIGANQPQH
12,TRBV10-3,AISGDRSLNEQY
12,TRBV5-4,ASSLRGVNTEAF
14,TRBV27,ASSLSMGEGNQPQH
9,TRBV6-2/TRBV6-3,ASSYGNTQY
11,TRBV6-1,ASRMTGSYEQY
13,TRBV7-6,ASSLVQNSNQPQH
10,TRBV12-5,ASAANTGELF
15,TRBV3-1,ASSQEGLAGGTGELF
13,TRBV2,ASRPDGSTNEKLF
12,TRBV11-2,ASSFGQGTDGYT
14,TRBV4-1,ASSQGQGFIYNEQF
14,TRBV7-6,ASSLERGSSYNEQF
12,TRBV9,ASSGRDTQSEAF